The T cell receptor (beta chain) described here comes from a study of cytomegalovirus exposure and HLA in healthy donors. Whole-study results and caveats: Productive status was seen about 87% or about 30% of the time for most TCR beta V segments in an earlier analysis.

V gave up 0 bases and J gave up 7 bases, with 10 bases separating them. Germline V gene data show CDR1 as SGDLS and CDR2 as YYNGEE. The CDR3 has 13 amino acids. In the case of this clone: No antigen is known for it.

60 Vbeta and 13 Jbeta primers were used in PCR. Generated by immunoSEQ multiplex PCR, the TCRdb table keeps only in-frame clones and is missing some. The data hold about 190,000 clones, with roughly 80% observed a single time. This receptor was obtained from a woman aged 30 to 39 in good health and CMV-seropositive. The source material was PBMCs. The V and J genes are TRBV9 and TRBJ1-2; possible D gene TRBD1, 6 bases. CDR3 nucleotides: TGTGCCAGCAGCGTAGAAGACAGGCCTGGCTACACCTTC. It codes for CASSVEDRPGYTF.